The rows below give T cell receptor beta chains drawn from one sample of a study of blood T cell repertoires in COVID-19. Sequencing was performed with immunoSEQ multiplex PCR; in TCRdb, only in-frame clones are kept and a portion is missing. This table has about 83,000 clones, more than 70% appearing once. Sequencing input: peripheral blood. Receptors originate from a man aged 50 to 59 with active COVID-19. CDR3s include the opening cysteine and the closing phenylalanine or tryptophan. D genes are given only for firm matches. Size tells how often a clone was seen (once, few, many) or the class of an expanded clone, and some rows leave it out.

-	13	TRBJ2-7	-	TRBV7-8	TGTGCCAGCAATGGGGGCAGTTCCTACGAGCAGTACTTC	CASNGGSSYEQYF
-	14	TRBJ1-6	TRBD1	TRBV18	TGTGCCAGCTCACCTGAGGGACAGGGTACACCCCTCCACTTT	CASSPEGQGTPLHF
-	13	TRBJ2-3	TRBD1	TRBV6-5	TGTGCCAGCAGTCGGGACAGGTTAGATACGCAGTATTTT	CASSRDRLDTQYF
-	16	TRBJ1-3	TRBD1	TRBV10-3	TGTGCCATCAGTGAATTCCCGGGACAGGGGAGAAACACCATATATTTT	CAISEFPGQGRNTIYF
-	16	TRBJ1-6	TRBD1	TRBV28	TGTGCCACCGTCTCGACAGGGCGGTGGTATAATTCACCCCTCCACTTT	CATVSTGRWYNSPLHF
-	13	TRBJ2-5	TRBD2	TRBV10-3	TGTGCCATCAGTACCGTGGGGGGGGAGACCCAGTACTTC	CAISTVGGETQYF
-	14	TRBJ1-2	-	TRBV19	TGTGCCAGTAGTATTCTGGCAGGAAACTATGGCTACACCTTC	CASSILAGNYGYTF
-	18	TRBJ1-3	TRBD1	TRBV7-8	TGTGCCAGCAGCTTAGGGCGGAGGGGGACAGGGCAAGGAAACACCATATATTTT	CASSLGRRGTGQGNTIYF
-	16	TRBJ2-3	TRBD2	TRBV7-2	TGTGCCAGCAGCTTTGGACTAGCGGGAGTCACAGATACGCAGTATTTT	CASSFGLAGVTDTQYF
once	13	TRBJ1-6	-	TRBV6-2/TRBV6-3	TGTGCCAGCAGTGTTGAGGGAAATTCACCCCTCCACTTT	CASSVEGNSPLHF
-	15	TRBJ2-2	TRBD1	TRBV4-1	TGCGCCAGCAGCCAGACCGGGACAGGGTCCGGGGAGCTGTTTTTT	CASSQTGTGSGELFF
-	14	TRBJ2-7	-	TRBV9	TGTGCCAGCAGCCCAGCGGAGCAGCCCCACGAGCAGTACTTC	CASSPAEQPHEQYF
-	14	TRBJ2-5	-	TRBV11-3	TGTGCCAGCAGCCTCGGTGCCTCGGGAGAGACCCAGTACTTC	CASSLGASGETQYF
-	16	TRBJ1-4	-	TRBV7-9	TGTGCCAGCAGCTTAGGCCTGCCGGGGGAAGATGAAAAACTGTTTTTT	CASSLGLPGEDEKLFF
-	15	TRBJ2-3	-	TRBV9	TGTGCCAGCAGCGCCAGATCGATTAGCACAGATACGCAGTATTTT	CASSARSISTDTQYF
-	15	TRBJ2-5	TRBD2	TRBV9	TGTGCCAGCAGCCTGGGTAGCGGGCAGCAAGAGACCCAGTACTTC	CASSLGSGQQETQYF
-	11	TRBJ1-1	-	TRBV6-5	TGTGCCAGCAGCTCTGAGAAGGAAGCTTTCTTT	CASSSEKEAFF
once	13	TRBJ2-3	TRBD2	TRBV30	TGTGCCTGGAGTCCCCAGGGAGGGGATACGCAGTATTTT	CAWSPQGGDTQYF
-	17	TRBJ1-5	TRBD1	TRBV28	TGTGCCAGCAGTTTAAACCCCGACAGGGTAAGAAATCAGCCCCAGCATTTT	CASSLNPDRVRNQPQHF
-	15	TRBJ2-3	TRBD2	TRBV5-4	TGTGCCAGCAGCTCCGGGACTAGCCAGAGGGGTGCGCAGTATTTT	CASSSGTSQRGAQYF
-	14	TRBJ2-3	TRBD2	TRBV5-1	TGCGCCAGCAGCTCGGGGACTATCGAAGATACGCAGTATTTT	CASSSGTIEDTQYF
-	14	TRBJ2-1	-	TRBV5-1	TGCGCCAGCAGCCTTGGACAGTCCTACAATGAGCAGTTCTTC	CASSLGQSYNEQFF
-	13	TRBJ1-1	-	TRBV28	TGTGCCAGCAACGAGCCCCCGAACACTGAAGCTTTCTTT	CASNEPPNTEAFF
once	15	TRBJ2-7	TRBD1	TRBV7-9	TGTGCCAGCAGCTTCACCGGGACAGGGTCGCACGAGCAGTACTTC	CASSFTGTGSHEQYF
-	16	TRBJ2-7	TRBD1	TRBV18	TGTGCCAGCTCATCATTTTCGGGACAGGGACTATACGAGCAGTACTTC	CASSSFSGQGLYEQYF
once	13	TRBJ2-5	TRBD2	TRBV7-2	TGTGCCAGCAGCTTAGATCTTCAGCGGGAGCAGTACTTC	CASSLDLQREQYF
-	16	TRBJ2-7	TRBD1	TRBV9	TGTGCCAGCAGCGTCCGCGGGACAGGGGGATTCTACGAGCAGTACTTC	CASSVRGTGGFYEQYF